The rows below give T cell receptor beta chains drawn from one sample of a study of long-term antiretroviral therapy in people with HIV. Profiled with immunoSEQ multiplex PCR; TCRdb holds only in-frame clones, not every one. The sample lists about 18,000 clones, 65% to 85% seen once, with more than 15% in the top ten. The specimen comprised unsorted PBMCs, sampled 0.6 years after starting antiretroviral therapy. The receptors were gathered from a woman under 30 with HIV. The CDR3 runs from the conserved cysteine through the conserved F or W. The order of the fields is D gene, J gene, V gene, clone size, CDR3 DNA, CDR3 protein. D genes are given only for firm matches. Clone size is shown for a subset of rows, as once, few, many or a class of expanded clone.

-	TRBJ1-3	TRBV28	-	TGTGCCAGCAGTTGGACACGAAGCTCTGGAAACACCATATATTTT	CASSWTRSSGNTIYF
TRBD2	TRBJ2-7	TRBV6-1	-	TGTGCCAGCAGTGGGGCTAGCGGGAGAGGTTTCAATTGGGACTACGAGCAGTACTTC	CASSGASGRGFNWDYEQYF
-	TRBJ2-2	TRBV11-3	-	TGTGCCAGCAGTACTAACACCGGGGAGCTGTTTTTT	CASSTNTGELFF
TRBD1	TRBJ1-1	TRBV7-9	-	TGTGCCAGCAGCTTGGCACTGGGACAGGGGCCCAGCGCCCCTTTCTTT	CASSLALGQGPSAPFF
-	TRBJ1-6	TRBV6-5	-	TGTGCCAGCAGTTTTAATGGGGTAGGATCACCCCTCCACTTT	CASSFNGVGSPLHF
-	TRBJ2-5	TRBV30	-	TGTGCCTGGCTCCCCGGCTGGGGGACCCAGTACTTC	CAWLPGWGTQYF
-	TRBJ1-5	TRBV7-9	-	TGTGCCAGCAGCTTAATGACAGAAGATCAGCCCCAGCATTTT	CASSLMTEDQPQHF
-	TRBJ2-1	TRBV7-9	-	TGTGCCAGCAGCGATCCGGGACCTTATAGTCCCCTAATCAATGAGCAGTTCTTC	CASSDPGPYSPLINEQFF
-	TRBJ2-3	TRBV28	-	TGTGCCAGCAGTTCGGGCTTCACAGATACGCAGTATTTT	CASSSGFTDTQYF
-	TRBJ1-6	TRBV7-9	-	TGTGCCAGCAGCTTAATTGGGGCCGCAGAACCCCTCCACTTT	CASSLIGAAEPLHF
TRBD1	TRBJ1-2	TRBV5-6	-	TGTGCCAGCAGCCCCAACTCGGGACAGGGGGCGGGCGGCTACACCTTC	CASSPNSGQGAGGYTF
-	TRBJ1-2	TRBV11-1	-	TGTGCCAGCAGCCCCCTAGGGGGGAATGGCTACACCTTC	CASSPLGGNGYTF
-	TRBJ2-7	TRBV13	medium-sized	TGTGCCAGCAGCTCCCGCCTCCCCAAAGACCACCTTAAAGTCTGGCACGAGCAGTACTTC	CASSSRLPKDHLKVWHEQYF
-	TRBJ2-7	TRBV27	few	TGTGCCAGCCGACGGGATGGGGCTTACGAGCAGTACTTC	CASRRDGAYEQYF
TRBD1	TRBJ1-5	TRBV7-2	-	TGTGCCAGCAGCTTATCACCAGGGGGGAGCAATCAGCCCCAGCATTTT	CASSLSPGGSNQPQHF
-	TRBJ1-5	TRBV19	few	TGTGCCAGTGTGACAGAACCGAATCAGCCCCAGCATTTT	CASVTEPNQPQHF
-	TRBJ1-1	TRBV5-4	-	TGTGCCAGCAGCCGGGACGGGAACACTGAAGCTTTCTTT	CASSRDGNTEAFF
-	TRBJ2-1	TRBV7-3	-	TGTGCCAGCAGCTTCGGTAATGAGCAGTTCTTC	CASSFGNEQFF
-	TRBJ1-5	TRBV4-2	-	TGTGCCAGCAGCCAAGATGGGCAATTCAATCAGCCCCAGCATTTT	CASSQDGQFNQPQHF
-	TRBJ2-2	TRBV6-5	few	TGTGCCAGCAGTTCGGACAGCGAGACCGGGGAGCTGTTTTTT	CASSSDSETGELFF
-	TRBJ2-2	TRBV2	few	TGTGCCGGGGGACTTTTGAACACCGGGGAGCTGTTTTTT	CAGGLLNTGELFF
-	TRBJ2-7	TRBV27	-	TGTGCCAGCAGTTTATCGGGTCCCTCTTTTAGCGAGCAGTACTTC	CASSLSGPSFSEQYF
-	TRBJ2-1	TRBV7-2	-	TGTGCCAGCAGCCCGCGGGGCTACTATAATGAGCAGTTCTTC	CASSPRGYYNEQFF
TRBD1	TRBJ1-1	TRBV5-6	-	TGTGCCAGCAGCCAAGACCCGGGACAGCTGAACACTGAAGCTTTCTTT	CASSQDPGQLNTEAFF
TRBD1	TRBJ1-2	TRBV4-2	-	TGTGCCAGCAGCCAACCGGACAGGGGCGAAAGTGGCTACACCTTC	CASSQPDRGESGYTF
-	TRBJ2-1	TRBV9	once	TGTGCCAGCAGCGTAGGTGGGGTAAATGAGCAGTTCTTC	CASSVGGVNEQFF
-	TRBJ2-7	TRBV5-8	-	TGTGCCAGCAGCCGCGGGACCTACGAGCAGTACTTC	CASSRGTYEQYF
-	TRBJ2-1	TRBV5-1	-	TGCGCCAGCAGCCCCGCGAGGGGGGCCCACAATGAGCAGTTCTTC	CASSPARGAHNEQFF
-	TRBJ2-1	TRBV10-3	-	TGTGCCATCAGTGAGCTCGTAAATGAGCAGTTCTTC	CAISELVNEQFF
-	TRBJ2-7	TRBV6-5	-	TGTGCCAGCAGTTACTCTCGGGGGAGCTCGTACGAGCAGTACTTC	CASSYSRGSSYEQYF
-	TRBJ1-1	TRBV28	-	TGTGCCAGCAGTTCGCAGTCCGAAGCTTTCTTT	CASSSQSEAFF
-	TRBJ2-7	TRBV4-3	-	TGCGCCAGCAGCCCGGGACATCCTCCGAACGAGCAGTACTTC	CASSPGHPPNEQYF
-	TRBJ1-2	TRBV10-3	-	TGTGCCATCACGACAGACTTTAACTATGGCTACACCTTC	CAITTDFNYGYTF
-	TRBJ1-5	TRBV2	few	TGTGCCAGCAGTACAGGGAGCTATAGCAATCAGCCCCAGCATTTT	CASSTGSYSNQPQHF
-	TRBJ2-7	TRBV5-4	-	TGTGCCAGCAGCCCTTCACGGGACCGTTCCTACGAGCAGTACTTC	CASSPSRDRSYEQYF
-	TRBJ1-2	TRBV19	-	TGTGCCAGTGCCAGGGGAGACAACTATGGCTACACCTTC	CASARGDNYGYTF
-	TRBJ1-1	TRBV6-1	-	TGTGCCAGCAGTGATTTTCGGGCATTGGGCACTGAAGCTTTCTTT	CASSDFRALGTEAFF
-	TRBJ1-1	TRBV19	-	TGTGCCAGTTTAGAGTATGGCACTGAAGCTTTCTTT	CASLEYGTEAFF
-	TRBJ1-1	TRBV6-1	-	TGTGCCAGCAGTGAAGCGCGCGGACAGAAACGGAACACTGAAGCTTTCTTT	CASSEARGQKRNTEAFF
-	TRBJ2-3	TRBV7-9	-	TGTGCCAGCAGCGATACAAGGATCGGGGATACGCAGTATTTT	CASSDTRIGDTQYF
-	TRBJ2-2	TRBV29-1	-	TGCAGCGTCCATTCTGGGAACACCGGGGAGCTGTTTTTT	CSVHSGNTGELFF
-	TRBJ2-7	TRBV20-1	-	TGCAGTGCTAGACACAACTACGAGCAGTACTTC	CSARHNYEQYF
-	TRBJ1-3	TRBV29-1	-	TGCAGCGTTGCGGCACAGCCGAACTCTGGAAACACCATATATTTT	CSVAAQPNSGNTIYF
-	TRBJ1-4	TRBV28	-	TGTGCCAGCAGTGGATATTACGAACTGTTTTTT	CASSGYYELFF
-	TRBJ2-2	TRBV7-3	once	TGTGCCAGCAGCGCGCACACCGGGGAGCTGTTTTTT	CASSAHTGELFF
TRBD2	TRBJ2-3	TRBV9	-	TGTGCCAGCAGCGTATCCAGCGGGGGGGGACAGACCAAACCAGATACGCAGTATTTT	CASSVSSGGGQTKPDTQYF
-	TRBJ2-1	TRBV6-5	-	TGTGCCAGCAGTGAATGGCCTAACAATGAGCAGTTCTTC	CASSEWPNNEQFF
TRBD1	TRBJ2-3	TRBV7-3	-	TGTGCCAGCAGCACCGACAGGGGGGGCGATACGCAGTATTTT	CASSTDRGGDTQYF
-	TRBJ1-6	TRBV15	-	TGTGCCACCAGCAGAGATTTGGGACCCTATAATTCACCCCTCCACTTT	CATSRDLGPYNSPLHF
-	TRBJ2-3	TRBV30	-	TGTGCCTGGAGTTATTTGGTCTCCAGTGGGACAGATACGCAGTATTTT	CAWSYLVSSGTDTQYF
-	TRBJ1-2	TRBV6-5	-	TGTGCCAGCAGTTACGGTAGCGACGATGGCTACACCTTC	CASSYGSDDGYTF
-	TRBJ2-3	TRBV10-3	-	TGTGCCACCTCTTTCGGGACGTCTAGCACAGATACGCAGTATTTT	CATSFGTSSTDTQYF